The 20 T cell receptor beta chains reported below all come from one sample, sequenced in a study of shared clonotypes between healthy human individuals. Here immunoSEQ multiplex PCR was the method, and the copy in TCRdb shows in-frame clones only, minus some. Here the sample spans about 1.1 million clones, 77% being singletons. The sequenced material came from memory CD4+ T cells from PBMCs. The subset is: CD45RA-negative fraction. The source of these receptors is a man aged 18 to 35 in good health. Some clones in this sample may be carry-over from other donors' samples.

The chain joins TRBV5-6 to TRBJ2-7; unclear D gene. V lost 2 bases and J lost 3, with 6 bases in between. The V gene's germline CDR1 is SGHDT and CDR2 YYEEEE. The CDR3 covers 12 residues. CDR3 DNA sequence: TGTGCCAGCAGCTTATTAGACTACGAGCAGTACTTC. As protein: CASSLLDYEQYF. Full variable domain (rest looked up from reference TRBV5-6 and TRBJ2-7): DAGVTQSPTHLIKTRGQQVTLRCSPKSGHDTVSWYQQALGQGPQFIFQYYEEEERQRGNFPDRFSGHQFPNYSSELNVNALLLGDSALYLCASSLLDYEQYFGPGTRLTVT.

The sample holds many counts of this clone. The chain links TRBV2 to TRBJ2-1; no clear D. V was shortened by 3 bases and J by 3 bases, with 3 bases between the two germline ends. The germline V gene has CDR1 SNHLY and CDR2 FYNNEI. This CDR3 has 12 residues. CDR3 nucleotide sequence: TGTGCCAGCAGTGAGAACTACAATGAGCAGTTCTTC. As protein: CASSENYNEQFF.

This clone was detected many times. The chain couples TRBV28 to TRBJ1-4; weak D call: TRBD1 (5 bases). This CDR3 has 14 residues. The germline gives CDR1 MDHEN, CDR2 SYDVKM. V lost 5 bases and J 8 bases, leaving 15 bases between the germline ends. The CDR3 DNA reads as TGTGCCAGCAGTCCCTCGGGGCAGGAGGAAAAACTGTTTTTT. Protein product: CASSPSGQEEKLFF.

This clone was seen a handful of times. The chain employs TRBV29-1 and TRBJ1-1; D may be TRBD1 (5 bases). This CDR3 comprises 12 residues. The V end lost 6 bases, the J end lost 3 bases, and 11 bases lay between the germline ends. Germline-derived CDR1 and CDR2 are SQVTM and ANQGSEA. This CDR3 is CSVLRDYTEAFF. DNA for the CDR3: TGCAGCGTCCTCAGGGATTACACTGAAGCTTTCTTT.

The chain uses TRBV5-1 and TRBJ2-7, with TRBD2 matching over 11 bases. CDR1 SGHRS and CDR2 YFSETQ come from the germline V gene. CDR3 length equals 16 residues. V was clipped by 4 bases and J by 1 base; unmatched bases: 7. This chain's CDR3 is CASSPLTSGGSYEQYF. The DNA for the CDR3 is TGCGCCAGCAGCCCACTAACTAGCGGGGGATCCTACGAGCAGTACTTC.

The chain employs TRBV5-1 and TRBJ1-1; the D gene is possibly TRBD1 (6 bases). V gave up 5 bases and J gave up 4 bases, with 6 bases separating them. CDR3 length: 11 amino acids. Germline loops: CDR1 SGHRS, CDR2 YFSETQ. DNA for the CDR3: TGCGCCAGCAGAGGGGGCACTGAAGCTTTCTTT. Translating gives CASRGGTEAFF.

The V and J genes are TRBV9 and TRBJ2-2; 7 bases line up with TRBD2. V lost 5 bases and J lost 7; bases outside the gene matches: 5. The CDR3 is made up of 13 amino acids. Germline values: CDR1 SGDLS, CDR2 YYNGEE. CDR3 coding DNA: TGTGCCAGCAGACTAGCGAGGGACGGGGAGCTGTTTTTT. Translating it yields CASRLARDGELFF. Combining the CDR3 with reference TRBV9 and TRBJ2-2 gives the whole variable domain DSGVTQTPKHLITATGQRVTLRCSPRSGDLSVYWYQQSLDQGLQFLIQYYNGEERAKGNILERFSAQQFPDLHSELNLSSLELGDSALYFCASRLARDGELFFGEGSRLTVL.

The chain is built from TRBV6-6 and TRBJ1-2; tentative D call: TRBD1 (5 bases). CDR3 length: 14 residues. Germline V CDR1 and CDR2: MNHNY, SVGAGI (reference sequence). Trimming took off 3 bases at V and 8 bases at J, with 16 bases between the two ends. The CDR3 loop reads CASSYSQGSFGYTF. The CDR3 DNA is TGTGCCAGCAGTTATTCCCAGGGTTCGTTCGGCTACACCTTC.

CDR3 sequence (DNA): TGTGCCAGCAGCTTCGCGCCGGGACAGGGGGCCTACGAGCAGTACTTC. It specifies CASSFAPGQGAYEQYF. The chain combines TRBV7-2 with TRBJ2-7, with 11 bases aligning to TRBD1. The germline CDR1 and CDR2 sequences are SGHTA and FQGNSA. The CDR3 is 16 amino acids. V lost 3 bases, J lost 2 bases, and 6 bases stayed unmatched. Complete variable domain (other parts from reference TRBV7-2 and TRBJ2-7): GAGVSQSPSNKVTEKGKDVELRCDPISGHTALYWYRQSLGQGLEFLIYFQGNSAPDKSGLPSDRFSAERTGGSVSTLTIQRTQQEDSAVYLCASSFAPGQGAYEQYFGPGTRLTVT.

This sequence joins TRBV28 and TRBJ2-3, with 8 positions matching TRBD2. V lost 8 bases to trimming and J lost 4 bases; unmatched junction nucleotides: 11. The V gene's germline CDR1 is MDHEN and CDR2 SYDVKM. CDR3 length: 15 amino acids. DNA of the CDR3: TGTGCCAGCGCCGCTCCGGGAGGGTACGCAGATACGCAGTATTTT. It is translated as CASAAPGGYADTQYF.

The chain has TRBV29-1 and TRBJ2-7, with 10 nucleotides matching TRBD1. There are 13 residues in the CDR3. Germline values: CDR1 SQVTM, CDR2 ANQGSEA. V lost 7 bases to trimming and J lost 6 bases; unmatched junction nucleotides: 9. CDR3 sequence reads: CSASGTGDREQYF. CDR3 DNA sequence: TGCAGCGCCTCCGGGACAGGGGACCGCGAGCAGTACTTC.

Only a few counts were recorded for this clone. The CDR3 nucleotides read TGTGCCAGCAGTTACACTACTGGCTACACCTTC. It codes for CASSYTTGYTF. This chain connects TRBV6-5 to TRBJ1-2; D is undetermined. The CDR3 consists of 11 residues. From germline, CDR1 is MNHEY and CDR2 SVGAGI. The ends were cut back, 2 bases at V and 7 bases at J, with 5 bases in the middle.

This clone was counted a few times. The CDR3 DNA sequence: TGTGCCAGCAGCCCGGGACTAGCGGGAGCCAGAGAGACCCAGTACTTC. Translated: CASSPGLAGARETQYF. The V and J genes are TRBV11-2 and TRBJ2-5, with TRBD2 identical over 14 bases. The CDR3 runs 16 residues. Germline CDR1 SGHAT, CDR2 FQNNGV. With 5 bases clipped from V and 4 bases from J, the junction kept 6 bases outside the gene matches.

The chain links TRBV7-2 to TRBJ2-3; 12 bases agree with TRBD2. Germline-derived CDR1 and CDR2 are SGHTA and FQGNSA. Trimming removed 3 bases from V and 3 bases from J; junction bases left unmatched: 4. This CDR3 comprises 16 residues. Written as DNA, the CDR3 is TGTGCCAGCAGCTTCGGACTAGCGGGAAGTACAGATACGCAGTATTTT. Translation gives CASSFGLAGSTDTQYF.

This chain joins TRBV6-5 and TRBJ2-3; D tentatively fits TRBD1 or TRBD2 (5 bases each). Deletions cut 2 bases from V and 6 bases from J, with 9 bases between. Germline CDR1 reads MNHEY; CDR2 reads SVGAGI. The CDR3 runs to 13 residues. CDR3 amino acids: CASSYDWGDTQYF. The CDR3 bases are TGTGCCAGCAGTTACGATTGGGGGGATACGCAGTATTTT.

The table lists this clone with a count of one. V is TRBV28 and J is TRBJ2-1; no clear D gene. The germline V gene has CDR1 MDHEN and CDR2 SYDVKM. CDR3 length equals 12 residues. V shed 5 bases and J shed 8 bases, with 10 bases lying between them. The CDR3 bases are TGTGCCAGCAGTCGCAGGCCCCATGAGCAGTTCTTC. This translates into CASSRRPHEQFF.

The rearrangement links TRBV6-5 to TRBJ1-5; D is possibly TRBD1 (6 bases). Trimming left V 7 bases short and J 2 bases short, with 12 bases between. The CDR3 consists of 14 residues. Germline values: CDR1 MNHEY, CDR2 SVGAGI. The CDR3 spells CASTPAGGNQPQHF. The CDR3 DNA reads TGTGCCAGCACTCCAGCAGGGGGCAATCAGCCCCAGCATTTT.

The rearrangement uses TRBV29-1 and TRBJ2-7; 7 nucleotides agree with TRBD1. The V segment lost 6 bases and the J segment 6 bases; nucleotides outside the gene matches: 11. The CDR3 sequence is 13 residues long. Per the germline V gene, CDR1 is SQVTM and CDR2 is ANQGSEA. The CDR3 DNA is TGCAGCGTCGAGACAGGGAATCGGGCCGAGCAGTACTTC. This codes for CSVETGNRAEQYF.

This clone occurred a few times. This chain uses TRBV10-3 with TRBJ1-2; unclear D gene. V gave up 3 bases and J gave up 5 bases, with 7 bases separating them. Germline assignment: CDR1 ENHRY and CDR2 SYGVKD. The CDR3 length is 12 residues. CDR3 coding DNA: TGTGCCATCAGTGAAAGGTCATATGGCTACACCTTC. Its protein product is CAISERSYGYTF.

The CDR3 loop reads CASSLELGQGREQYF. For the CDR3, the DNA is TGCGCCAGCAGCTTGGAATTAGGCCAAGGTCGGGAGCAGTACTTC. The rearrangement joins TRBV5-1 to TRBJ2-7; D unresolved. Trimming pared 0 bases from V and 7 bases from J, leaving 17 bases between. The germline gives CDR1 SGHRS, CDR2 YFSETQ. This CDR3 contains 15 residues. Full variable domain (missing parts from reference TRBV5-1 and TRBJ2-7): KAGVTQTPRYLIKTRGQQVTLSCSPISGHRSVSWYQQTPGQGLQFLFEYFSETQRNKGNFPGRFSGRQFSNSRSEMNVSTLELGDSALYLCASSLELGQGREQYFGPGTRLTVT.